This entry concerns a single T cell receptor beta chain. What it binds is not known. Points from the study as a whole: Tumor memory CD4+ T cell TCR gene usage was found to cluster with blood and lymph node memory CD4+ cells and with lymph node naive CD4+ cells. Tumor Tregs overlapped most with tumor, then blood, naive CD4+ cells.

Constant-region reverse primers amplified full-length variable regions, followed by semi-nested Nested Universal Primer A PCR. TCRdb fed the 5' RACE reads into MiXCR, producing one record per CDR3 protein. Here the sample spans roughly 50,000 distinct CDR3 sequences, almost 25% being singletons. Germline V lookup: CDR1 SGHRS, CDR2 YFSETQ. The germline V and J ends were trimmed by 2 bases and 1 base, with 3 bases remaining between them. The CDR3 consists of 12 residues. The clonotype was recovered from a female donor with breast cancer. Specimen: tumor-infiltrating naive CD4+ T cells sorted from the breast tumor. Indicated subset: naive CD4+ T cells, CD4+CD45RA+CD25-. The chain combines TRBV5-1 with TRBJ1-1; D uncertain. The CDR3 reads CASSFSNTEAFF. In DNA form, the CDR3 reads TGCGCCAGCAGCTTTTCGAACACTGAAGCTTTCTTT.